In its sample, the clone carrying this T cell receptor (beta chain) was seen many times. The antigen remains unidentified. The source of the sample is a study of CD8 T cells in ankylosing spondylitis. V gave up 5 bases and J gave up 1 base, with 8 bases separating them. CDR3 size: 13 residues. Germline V gene sequence: CDR1 SGHVS, CDR2 FNYEAQ. Study findings and constraints: Reportedly, disease-linked clones are significantly enriched in ankylosing spondylitis patients' matched synovial fluid. Made up of under 10 highly homologous variants, a TCR beta motif appeared characteristic of ankylosing spondylitis blood.

Making use of molecular barcodes, quantitative 5'-RACE generated TCR beta libraries. TCRdb reanalysed the 5' RACE reads using MiXCR and keeps one entry per CDR3 protein. The sample carries under 400,000 distinct CDR3 sequences, 9.5% to 13% recorded once. This TCR came from a female donor with ankylosing spondylitis or in good health (not recorded which). Sequencing was carried out using blood, either unsorted or a sorted T cell fraction (not recorded which). V is TRBV7-6 and J is TRBJ2-5, with unresolved D. CDR3: CASSNRLQETQYF. Written as DNA, the CDR3 is TGTGCCAGCAGCAACAGACTCCAAGAGACCCAGTACTTC.